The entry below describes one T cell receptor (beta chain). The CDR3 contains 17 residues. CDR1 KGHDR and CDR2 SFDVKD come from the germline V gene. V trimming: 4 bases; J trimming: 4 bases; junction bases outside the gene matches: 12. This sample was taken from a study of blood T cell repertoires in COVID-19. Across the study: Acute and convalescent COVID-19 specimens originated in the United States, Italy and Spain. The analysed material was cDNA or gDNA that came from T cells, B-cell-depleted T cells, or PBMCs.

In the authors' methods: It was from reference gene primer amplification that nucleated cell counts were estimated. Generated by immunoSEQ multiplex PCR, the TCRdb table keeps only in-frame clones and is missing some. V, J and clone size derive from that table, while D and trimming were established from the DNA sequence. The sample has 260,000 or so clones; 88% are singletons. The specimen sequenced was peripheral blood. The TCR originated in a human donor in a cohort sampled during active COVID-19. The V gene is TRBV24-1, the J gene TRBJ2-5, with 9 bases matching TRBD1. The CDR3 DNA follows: TGTGCCACCAGTGACCGAGACAGGGGGACTTATCGAGAGACCCAGTACTTC. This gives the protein CATSDRDRGTYRETQYF.